The subject of this entry is one T cell receptor beta chain. What it binds is unknown. This record belongs to a study of OX40 agonist ivuxolimab in advanced cancers. Overall study context: Three patients got partial responses; one had hepatocellular carcinoma and two had cutaneous melanoma.

V was pared by 0 bases and J by 4 bases, with 14 bases between. Per germline, CDR1 SGHRS and CDR2 YFSETQ. This CDR3 spans 16 amino acids. Study observations and caveats: Clonal expansion was seen in CD4+ and CD8+ blood T cells by week 6 at 0.1 to 3.0 mg/kg. People who partly responded at 0.1-3.0 mg/kg had some of the least clonal expansion seen.

Some clones are missing from TCRdb's copy, which holds only in-frame ones; the method was immunoSEQ multiplex PCR. The sample carries around 66,000 clones, 85% recorded once. This chain links TRBV5-1 with TRBJ1-3; D not certain. The source of this sequence is an adult with an advanced solid tumor such as melanoma, head and neck, liver or kidney cancer. The specimen was CD4+ or CD8+ T cells sorted from blood, collected in a trial of the OX40 agonist ivuxolimab. The CDR3 coding sequence is TGCGCCAGCAGCTTGGATTCGCAACTTTTAGGAAACACCATATATTTT. Translating gives CASSLDSQLLGNTIYF. The full variable domain, completed using reference TRBV5-1 and TRBJ1-3, is KAGVTQTPRYLIKTRGQQVTLSCSPISGHRSVSWYQQTPGQGLQFLFEYFSETQRNKGNFPGRFSGRQFSNSRSEMNVSTLELGDSALYLCASSLDSQLLGNTIYFGEGSWLTVV.